One and the same sample provided the 19 T cell receptor beta chains below, sequenced in a study of T cell responses to AZD1222 COVID-19 vaccine (dated by TCRdb to the early 2020s). Library preparation employed the immunoSEQ multiplex PCR assay. What TCRdb holds here is the immuneACCESS table cut down to in-frame rearrangements. Part of the clones is not present; checked against another copy, under half of the missing clones reflect an unresolved V gene, and the others are unexplained. The sample includes about 100,000 clones, with 92% observed a single time. Roughly 1.3% of the sample is taken by the ten largest. According to the study, the label for this sample's time point signals: baseline before first vaccination. Material: peripheral blood, obtained on day 0 of AZD1222 vaccination. Source of these receptors: an adult in good health.

V and J are TRBV6-2 or TRBV6-3 and TRBJ2-3, with 10 bases that match TRBD2. This CDR3 comprises 16 residues. The germline V gene has CDR1 MNHEY and CDR2 SVGEGT. The J segment lost 2 bases and the V segment lost 4 bases, leaving 6 bases of the junction unmatched. CDR3 DNA sequence: TGTGCCAGCAGTTCGAGGCTAGCGGGGGCCACAGATACGCAGTATTTT. Protein sequence: CASSSRLAGATDTQYF.

The chain links TRBV6-6 to TRBJ2-7, with a tentative D call TRBD2 (6 bases). The CDR3 runs to 15 residues. Trimming took off 1 base at V and 4 bases at J, with 14 bases between the two ends. Germline V lookup: CDR1 MNHNY, CDR2 SVGAGI (reference sequence). The CDR3 reads CASSYWGGMGYEQYF. The CDR3 bases are TGTGCCAGCAGTTACTGGGGCGGGATGGGATACGAGCAGTACTTC.

The rearrangement links TRBV21-1 to TRBJ2-7; the DNA was not compared with TRBD1, the D call given in the table. TRBV21-1 is a pseudogene locus. The CDR3 is made up of 14 amino acids. The CDR3 DNA reads TGTGCCAGCAGCCCCAGGGCTCCCCACTACGAGCAGTACTTC. Translation gives CASSPRAPHYEQYF.

The chain is built from TRBV7-2 and TRBJ2-7; 14 nucleotides line up with TRBD2. In germline, CDR1 is SGHTA, CDR2 FQGNSA. This CDR3 is built from 18 residues. Trimming cost V 3 bases and J 3 bases; bases outside gene matches: 10. The CDR3 coding sequence is TGTGCCAGCAGCTTTCGACTAGCGGGAGGGCAGACGGTCTACGAGCAGTACTTC. It encodes CASSFRLAGGQTVYEQYF. Looking up the rest from reference TRBV7-2 and TRBJ2-7 gives the full variable domain: GAGVSQSPSNKVTEKGKDVELRCDPISGHTALYWYRQSLGQGLEFLIYFQGNSAPDKSGLPSDRFSAERTGGSVSTLTIQRTQQEDSAVYLCASSFRLAGGQTVYEQYFGPGTRLTVT.

This rearrangement joins TRBV29-1 to TRBJ2-1, with 12 bases fitting TRBD2. The ends lost 2 bases at V and 9 bases at J; junction bases unmatched: 11. CDR1 SQVTM and CDR2 ANQGSEA come from the germline V gene. The CDR3 runs 16 residues. CDR3 residues: CSVEQGRLAGAGEQFF. The CDR3 DNA reads as TGCAGCGTTGAACAGGGTAGACTAGCGGGAGCGGGTGAGCAGTTCTTC.

The J gene is TRBJ2-7, the V gene TRBV28; possibly TRBD1 for D (6 bases). Germline CDR1 MDHEN, CDR2 SYDVKM. The V end was cut by 5 bases, the J end by 2 bases, with 13 bases between. This CDR3 is 14 amino acids long. CDR3 coding DNA: TGTGCCAGCAGTCGCCCGGACAGTACCTACGAGCAGTACTTC. As protein: CASSRPDSTYEQYF.

This clone was observed a single time. The rearrangement joins TRBV28 to TRBJ1-4, with D possibly TRBD1 on 6 matching bases. V was cut by 7 bases and J by 4 bases, with 13 bases left in between. Germline assignment: CDR1 MDHEN and CDR2 SYDVKM. CDR3 length: 14 amino acids. The CDR3 DNA follows: TGTGCCAGCAACCAGGGGTGGGGTAATGAAAAACTGTTTTTT. It is translated as CASNQGWGNEKLFF. The full variable domain, in which reference TRBV28 and TRBJ1-4 provide the parts outside the CDR3, is DVKVTQSSRYLVKRTGEKVFLECVQDMDHENMFWYRQDPGLGLRLIYFSYDVKMKEKGDIPEGYSVSREKKERFSLILESASTNQTSMYLCASNQGWGNEKLFFGSGTQLSVL.

This clone was observed a few times. The V gene is TRBV5-1, the J gene TRBJ2-7; TRBD2 matches at 7 bases. Germline V gene data show CDR1 as SGHRS and CDR2 as YFSETQ. V was pared by 5 bases and J by 0 bases, with 5 bases of the junction left unmatched. The CDR3 loop spans 14 amino acids. The CDR3 loop is CASRGSGDSYEQYF. CDR3 sequence (DNA): TGCGCCAGCAGGGGGAGCGGGGACTCCTACGAGCAGTACTTC.

The chain carries TRBV5-6 and TRBJ1-5; TRBD1 agrees at 9 bases. The J segment lost 3 bases and the V segment lost 4 bases, leaving 8 bases of the junction unmatched. CDR1 is SGHDT, CDR2 YYEEEE, per germline. The CDR3 is 16 amino acids. The CDR3 DNA is TGTGCCAGCAGCACCGGGACAGGGAGCTCCAATCAGCCCCAGCATTTT. Protein product: CASSTGTGSSNQPQHF.

The rearrangement links TRBV7-8 to TRBJ1-6; possibly TRBD1 for D (6 bases). V was cut by 1 base and J by 6 bases, with 16 bases left in between. Germline assignment: CDR1 SGHVS and CDR2 FQNEAQ. CDR3 length: 17 residues. In DNA, the CDR3 is TGTGCCAGCAGCTTAGATTCCGGGGGCGCCCCTAATTCACCCCTCCACTTT. Translation gives CASSLDSGGAPNSPLHF.

This sequence joins TRBV6-5 and TRBJ1-3; D gene unclear. The CDR3 has 13 residues. Trimming cost V 8 bases and J 2 bases, with 10 bases left between them. Germline lookup yields CDR1 MNHEY and CDR2 SVGAGI. CDR3: CASGTNAGNTIYF. The CDR3 DNA is TGTGCCAGCGGTACGAACGCTGGAAACACCATATATTTT.

This sequence joins TRBV9 and TRBJ2-1, with 8 bases identical to TRBD2. Germline V gives CDR1 SGDLS, CDR2 YYNGEE. V lost 1 base and J lost 5; bases outside the gene matches: 11. The CDR3 has 17 amino acids. CDR3 sequence (DNA): TGTGCCAGCAGCGTAAACGTTGTGACTAGCGTTGACAATGAGCAGTTCTTC. Encoded protein: CASSVNVVTSVDNEQFF.

The V call is TRBV18, the J call TRBJ1-6; 9 positions match TRBD1. Trimming at V came to 4 bases and at J to 8 bases, leaving 9 bases not matched to a gene. Germline assignment: CDR1 KGHSH and CDR2 LQKENI. The CDR3 consists of 16 residues. The CDR3 nucleotides are TGTGCCAGCTCACATTTGACAGGGGGAAGGTATTCACCCCTCCACTTT. This encodes CASSHLTGGRYSPLHF.

The count of this clone is one. The chain combines TRBV18 with TRBJ1-3, with D possibly being TRBD1 (5 bases). The CDR3 has 17 amino acids. From germline, CDR1 is KGHSH and CDR2 LQKENI. Trimming removed 6 bases at V and 1 base at J, with 19 bases between. The CDR3 DNA reads as TGTGCCAGCTCCCCCCTTCCGGGGCACTCTTCTGGAAACACCATATATTTT. Translation gives CASSPLPGHSSGNTIYF.

The chain recombines TRBV18 with TRBJ2-6, with TRBD1 identical over 10 bases. Unmatched junction bases numbered 5, after V lost 3 bases and J lost 3 bases. The CDR3 loop spans 17 amino acids. Germline values: CDR1 KGHSH, CDR2 LQKENI. In DNA form, the CDR3 reads TGTGCCAGCTCACCCCGACAGGGGGCTGTTGGGGCCAACGTCCTGACTTTC. Translation gives CASSPRQGAVGANVLTF.

Note on this clone: Other DNA sequences from this sample encode an identical CDR3 as well. The gene calls are TRBV5-6 and TRBJ2-7; possible D gene TRBD1, 6 bases. The CDR3 is 12 residues long. Trimming left V 2 bases short and J 4 bases short, with 7 bases between. Germline lookup yields CDR1 SGHDT and CDR2 YYEEEE. The DNA of the CDR3 is TGTGCCAGCAGCTTACAGGGATACGAGCAGTACTTC. It codes for CASSLQGYEQYF.

This clone is a singleton in its sample. This chain joins TRBV11-2 and TRBJ2-5; tentatively, D is TRBD2 (5 bases). Germline CDR1 SGHAT, CDR2 FQNNGV. V gave up 5 bases and J gave up 5 bases, with 18 bases separating them. The CDR3 totals 15 residues. CDR3 nucleotides: TGTGCCAGCAGCCAACCTTCGGGCCGAGGGGAGACCCAGTACTTC. Its protein product is CASSQPSGRGETQYF.

The chain's CDR3 is CATSDPGAYEQYF. The CDR3 DNA sequence: TGTGCCACCAGTGATCCCGGGGCCTACGAGCAGTACTTC. This chain connects TRBV24-1 to TRBJ2-7; D perhaps matches TRBD2 (5 bases). From germline, CDR1 is KGHDR and CDR2 SFDVKD. CDR3 length: 13 residues. The germline V and J ends were trimmed by 3 bases and 2 bases, with 7 bases remaining between them.

This chain links TRBV27 with TRBJ2-7; 10 positions agree with TRBD2. The CDR3 sequence is 14 residues long. The J segment lost 0 bases and the V segment lost 6 bases, leaving 2 bases of the junction unmatched. The germline V gene encodes CDR1 MNHEY and CDR2 SMNVEV (reference sequence). CDR3 DNA: TGTGCCAGCAGACTAGCGGGGAGCTCCTACGAGCAGTACTTC. Translation gives CASRLAGSSYEQYF.